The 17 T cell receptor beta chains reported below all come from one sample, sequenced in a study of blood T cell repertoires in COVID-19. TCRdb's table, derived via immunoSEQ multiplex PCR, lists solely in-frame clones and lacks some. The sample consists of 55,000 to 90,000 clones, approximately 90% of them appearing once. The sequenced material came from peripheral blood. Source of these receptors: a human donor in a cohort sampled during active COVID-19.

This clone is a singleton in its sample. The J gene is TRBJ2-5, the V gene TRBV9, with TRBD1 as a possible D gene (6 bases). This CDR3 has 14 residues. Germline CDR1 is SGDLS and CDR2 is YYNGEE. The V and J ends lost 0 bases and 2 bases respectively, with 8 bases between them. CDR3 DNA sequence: TGTGCCAGCAGCGTAGGCGGACAGCAAGAGACCCAGTACTTC. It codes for CASSVGGQQETQYF.

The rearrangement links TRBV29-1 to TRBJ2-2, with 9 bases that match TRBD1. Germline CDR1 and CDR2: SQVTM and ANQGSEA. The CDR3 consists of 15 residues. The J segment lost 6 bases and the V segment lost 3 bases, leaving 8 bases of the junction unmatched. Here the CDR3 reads CSVDGSDRGAGELFF. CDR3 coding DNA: TGCAGCGTTGATGGGTCGGACAGGGGTGCCGGGGAGCTGTTTTTT.

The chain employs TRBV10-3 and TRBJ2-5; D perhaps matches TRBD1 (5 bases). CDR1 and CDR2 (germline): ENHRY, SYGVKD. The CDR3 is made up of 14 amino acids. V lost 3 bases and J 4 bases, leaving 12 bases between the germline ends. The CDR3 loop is CAISDPTVRETQYF. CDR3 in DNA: TGTGCCATCAGTGACCCGACAGTACGAGAGACCCAGTACTTC.

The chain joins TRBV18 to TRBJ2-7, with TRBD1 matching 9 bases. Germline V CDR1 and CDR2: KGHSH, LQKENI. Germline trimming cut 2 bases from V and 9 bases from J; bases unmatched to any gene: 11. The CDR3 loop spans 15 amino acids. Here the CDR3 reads CASSPSTGTGSLQYF. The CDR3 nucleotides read TGTGCCAGCTCACCATCCACCGGGACAGGGTCTTTGCAGTACTTC.

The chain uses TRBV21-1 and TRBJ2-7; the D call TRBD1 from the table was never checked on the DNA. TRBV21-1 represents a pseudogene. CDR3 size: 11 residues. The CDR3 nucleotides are TGTGCCAGCGCCGAGGGGGAGGAGCAGTACGTC. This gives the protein CASAEGEEQYV.

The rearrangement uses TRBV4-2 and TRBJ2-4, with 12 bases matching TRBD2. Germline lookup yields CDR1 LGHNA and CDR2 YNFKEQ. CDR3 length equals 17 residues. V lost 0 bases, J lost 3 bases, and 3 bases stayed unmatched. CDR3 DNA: TGTGCCAGCAGCCAAGAGCTAGCGGGAGGGAGCAAAAACATTCAGTACTTC. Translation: CASSQELAGGSKNIQYF.

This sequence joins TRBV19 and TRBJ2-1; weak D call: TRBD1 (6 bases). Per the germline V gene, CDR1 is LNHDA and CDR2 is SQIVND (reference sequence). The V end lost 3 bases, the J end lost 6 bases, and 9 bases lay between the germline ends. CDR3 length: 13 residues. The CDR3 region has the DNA TGTGCCAGTAGTATTCTGGACAGCAATGAGCAGTTCTTC. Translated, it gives CASSILDSNEQFF.

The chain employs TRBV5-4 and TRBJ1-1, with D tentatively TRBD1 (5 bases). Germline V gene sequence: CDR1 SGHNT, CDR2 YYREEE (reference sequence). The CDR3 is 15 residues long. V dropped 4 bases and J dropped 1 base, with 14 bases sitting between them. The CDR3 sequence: CASSPGVTGNTEAFF. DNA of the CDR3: TGTGCCAGCAGCCCCGGCGTTACAGGGAACACTGAAGCTTTCTTT.

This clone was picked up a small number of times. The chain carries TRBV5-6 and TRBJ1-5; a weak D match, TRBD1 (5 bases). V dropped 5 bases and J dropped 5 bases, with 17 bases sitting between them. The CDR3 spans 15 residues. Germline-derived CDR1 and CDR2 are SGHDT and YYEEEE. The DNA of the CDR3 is TGTGCCAGCAGTTCGACGGGGGGGAAGGATCAGCCCCAGCATTTT. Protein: CASSSTGGKDQPQHF.

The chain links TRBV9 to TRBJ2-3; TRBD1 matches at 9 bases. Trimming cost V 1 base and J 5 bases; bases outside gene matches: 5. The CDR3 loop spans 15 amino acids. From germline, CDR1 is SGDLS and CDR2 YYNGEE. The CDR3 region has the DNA TGTGCCAGCAGCGTATGGGACAGGGATGGAGATACGCAGTATTTT. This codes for CASSVWDRDGDTQYF.

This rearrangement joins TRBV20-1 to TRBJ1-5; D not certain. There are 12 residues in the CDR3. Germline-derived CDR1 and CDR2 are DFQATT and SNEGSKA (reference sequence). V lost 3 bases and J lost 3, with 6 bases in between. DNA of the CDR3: TGCAGTGCTAGTAATAACAATCAGCCCCAGCATTTT. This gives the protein CSASNNNQPQHF.

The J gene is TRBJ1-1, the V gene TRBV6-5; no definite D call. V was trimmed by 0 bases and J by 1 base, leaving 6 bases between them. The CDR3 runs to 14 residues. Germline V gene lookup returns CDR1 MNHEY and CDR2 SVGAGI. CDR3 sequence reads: CASSYSTENTEAFF. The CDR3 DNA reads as TGTGCCAGCAGTTACTCGACTGAGAACACTGAAGCTTTCTTT.

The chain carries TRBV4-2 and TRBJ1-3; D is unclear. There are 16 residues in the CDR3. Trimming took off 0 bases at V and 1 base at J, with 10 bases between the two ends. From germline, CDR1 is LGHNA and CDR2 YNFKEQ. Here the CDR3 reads CASSQDSPVSGNTIYF. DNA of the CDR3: TGTGCCAGCAGCCAAGATTCCCCTGTTTCTGGAAACACCATATATTTT.

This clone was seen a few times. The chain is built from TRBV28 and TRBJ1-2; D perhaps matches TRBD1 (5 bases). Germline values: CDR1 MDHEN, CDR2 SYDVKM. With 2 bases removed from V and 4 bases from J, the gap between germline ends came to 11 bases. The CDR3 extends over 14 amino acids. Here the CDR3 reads CASSLTGTAYGYTF. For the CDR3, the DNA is TGTGCCAGCAGTTTAACTGGGACTGCCTATGGCTACACCTTC.

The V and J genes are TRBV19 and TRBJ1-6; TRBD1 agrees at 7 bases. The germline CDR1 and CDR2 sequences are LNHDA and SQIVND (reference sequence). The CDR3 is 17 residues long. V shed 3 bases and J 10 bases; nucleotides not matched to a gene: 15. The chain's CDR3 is CASSIDGRRGERSPLHF. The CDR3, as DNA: TGTGCCAGTAGTATCGATGGGCGCAGGGGGGAACGGTCACCCCTCCACTTT.

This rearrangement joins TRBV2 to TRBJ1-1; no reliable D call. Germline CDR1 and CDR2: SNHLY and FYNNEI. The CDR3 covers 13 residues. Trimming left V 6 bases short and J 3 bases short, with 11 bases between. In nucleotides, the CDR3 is TGTGCCAGCAGCTTAGACGGGTACACTGAAGCTTTCTTT. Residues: CASSLDGYTEAFF.

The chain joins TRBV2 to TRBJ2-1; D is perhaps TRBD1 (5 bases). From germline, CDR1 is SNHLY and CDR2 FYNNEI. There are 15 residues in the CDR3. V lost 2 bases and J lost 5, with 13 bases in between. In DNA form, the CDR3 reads TGTGCCAGCAGTGAATGGCAGGGTAGCAACAATGAGCAGTTCTTC. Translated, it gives CASSEWQGSNNEQFF.